These 5 T cell receptor beta chains originate from one sample sequenced in a study of blood T cell repertoires in COVID-19. Data came from immunoSEQ multiplex PCR; TCRdb stores just in-frame clones and leaves some out. Of 250,000 to 300,000 clones in the sample, around 84% were seen once. Source material: PBMCs or T cells enriched from blood (not recorded which). The source is a man aged 35-49 years who had been exposed to COVID-19.

The CDR3 DNA reads as TGTGCCAGCAGCTCGGACGGGACAGTTAGATTTGAAGCTTTCTTT. It encodes CASSSDGTVRFEAFF. The rearrangement joins TRBV5-8 to TRBJ1-1; 7 bases fit TRBD1. Germline CDR1 SGHTS, CDR2 YDEGEE. The J segment lost 7 bases and the V segment lost 3 bases, leaving 12 bases of the junction unmatched. The CDR3 spans 15 residues.

This chain connects TRBV7-3 to TRBJ2-1; TRBD2 matches 11 bases. The CDR3 totals 16 residues. The germline V gene encodes CDR1 SGHTA and CDR2 FQGTGA. After removal of 5 bases from V and 9 bases from J, the junction contained 12 bases not matched to a gene. The CDR3 nucleotides are TGTGCCAGCAGCCGCGTCTTAGCGGGAGGGCTGGGTGAGCAGTTCTTC. Its protein is CASSRVLAGGLGEQFF.

J is TRBJ1-5 and V is TRBV28; D remains unclear. The V gene lost 1 base and the J gene lost 5 bases, with 12 bases spanning the gap. Looked up from germline, CDR1 is MDHEN and CDR2 is SYDVKM. The CDR3 sequence is 15 residues long. The CDR3 bases are TGTGCCAGCAGTTTATATCGGGAAGTGGATCAGCCCCAGCATTTT. Translation: CASSLYREVDQPQHF.

This sequence joins TRBV27 and TRBJ1-3; D uncertain. The V end was cut by 5 bases, the J end by 3 bases, with 17 bases between. The CDR3 runs 16 residues. The V gene's germline CDR1 is MNHEY and CDR2 SMNVEV (reference sequence). CDR3 sequence reads: CASSPSAGFYGNTIYF. CDR3 DNA sequence: TGTGCCAGCAGTCCCTCAGCCGGGTTCTATGGAAACACCATATATTTT.

This chain uses TRBV7-6 with TRBJ1-3; 7 bases agree with TRBD1. Germline V lookup: CDR1 SGHVS, CDR2 FNYEAQ. J was trimmed by 0 bases and V by 2 bases; bases with no gene match: 10. This CDR3 has 18 residues. CDR3 sequence reads: CASSLIQGGSVSGNTIYF. The CDR3 nucleotides are TGTGCCAGCAGCTTAATTCAGGGGGGTTCGGTCTCTGGAAACACCATATATTTT. The full variable domain, in which reference TRBV7-6 and TRBJ1-3 provide the parts outside the CDR3, is GAGVSQSPRYKVTKRGQDVALRCDPISGHVSLYWYRQALGQGPEFLTYFNYEAQQDKSGLPNDRFSAERPEGSISTLTIQRTEQRDSAMYRCASSLIQGGSVSGNTIYFGEGSWLTVV.